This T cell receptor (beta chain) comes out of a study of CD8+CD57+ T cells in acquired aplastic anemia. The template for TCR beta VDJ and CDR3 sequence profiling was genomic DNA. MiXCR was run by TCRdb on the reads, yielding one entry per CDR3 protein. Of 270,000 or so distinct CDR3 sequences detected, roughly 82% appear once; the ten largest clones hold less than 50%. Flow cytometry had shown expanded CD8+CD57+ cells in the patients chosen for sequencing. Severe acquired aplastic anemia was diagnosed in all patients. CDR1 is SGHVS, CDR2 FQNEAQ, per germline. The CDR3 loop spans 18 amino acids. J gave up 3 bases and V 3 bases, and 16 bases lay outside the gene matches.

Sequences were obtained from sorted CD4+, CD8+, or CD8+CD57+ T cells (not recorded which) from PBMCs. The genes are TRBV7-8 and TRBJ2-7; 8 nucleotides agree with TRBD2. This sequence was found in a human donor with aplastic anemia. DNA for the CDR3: TGTGCCAGCAGCTTTGCGGGAGGTCCCGAAACGCAGTACTACGAGCAGTACGTC. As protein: CASSFAGGPETQYYEQYV.